This TCR beta chain was documented in a study of T cell responses to AZD1222 COVID-19 vaccine. Germline loops: CDR1 MNHNY, CDR2 SVGAGI (reference sequence). This CDR3 is built from 15 residues. Trimming removed 7 bases from V and 3 bases from J, with 18 bases in between. Overall study findings and caveats: Of spike-specific TCRs, nearly half reportedly target regions left unmutated in variants.

The count of this clone is one. Its specificity is unknown. TCRdb's table, derived via immunoSEQ multiplex PCR, lists solely in-frame clones and lacks some. Found here are some 180,000 clones, about 93% of them singletons; the top ten hold 0.95% to 1.3%. The chain recombines TRBV6-6 with TRBJ1-1, with D perhaps TRBD1 (6 bases). The sample was peripheral blood, taken 28 days after the second dose of the MenACWY control vaccine. This receptor was identified in an adult who received the MenACWY meningococcal vaccine as a control. In DNA, the CDR3 is TGTGCCAGCACTGTTCAATTCAGGGGAGACACTGAAGCTTTCTTT. It translates to CASTVQFRGDTEAFF.